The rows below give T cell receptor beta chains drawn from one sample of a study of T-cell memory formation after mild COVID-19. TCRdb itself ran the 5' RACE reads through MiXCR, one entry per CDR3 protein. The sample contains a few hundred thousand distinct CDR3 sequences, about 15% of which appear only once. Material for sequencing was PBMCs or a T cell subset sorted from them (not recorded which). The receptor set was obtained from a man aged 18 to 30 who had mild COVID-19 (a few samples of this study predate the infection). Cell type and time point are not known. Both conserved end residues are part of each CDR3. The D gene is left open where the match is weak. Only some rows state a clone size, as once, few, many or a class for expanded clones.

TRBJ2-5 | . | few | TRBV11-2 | CASSLSPRRGFQETQYF | TGTGCCAGCAGCTTGTCCCCCCGGCGGGGCTTTCAAGAGACCCAGTACTTC
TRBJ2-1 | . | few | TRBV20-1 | CSARRPRMPLRQFF | TGCAGTGCTAGACGTCCTCGGATGCCGCTTCGGCAGTTCTTC
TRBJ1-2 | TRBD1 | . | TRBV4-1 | CASSHFTGGDGYTF | TGCGCCAGCAGCCATTTCACAGGGGGCGATGGCTACACCTTC
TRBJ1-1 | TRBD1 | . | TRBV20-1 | CSLSRDRGLNTEAFF | TGCAGTCTTAGTCGGGACAGGGGCTTGAACACTGAAGCTTTCTTT
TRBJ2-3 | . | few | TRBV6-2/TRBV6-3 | CASSYSGDTQYF | TGTGCCAGCAGTTACTCGGGGGATACGCAGTATTTT
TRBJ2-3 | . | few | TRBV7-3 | CASRLGIVSTDTQYF | TGTGCCAGCAGGTTAGGGATTGTGAGCACAGATACGCAGTATTTT
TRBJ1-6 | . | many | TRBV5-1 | CASSQMGNSPLHF | TGCGCCAGCAGCCAGATGGGGAATTCACCCCTCCACTTT
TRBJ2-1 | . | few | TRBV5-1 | CASSLVWDEQFF | TGCGCCAGCAGCTTGGTCTGGGATGAGCAGTTCTTC
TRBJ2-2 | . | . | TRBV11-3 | CASSKTPRELFF | TGTGCCAGCAGCAAAACCCCCCGGGAGCTGTTTTTT
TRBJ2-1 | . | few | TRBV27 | CASSLTTSPKDEQFF | TGTGCCAGCAGTTTAACAACTAGCCCCAAAGATGAGCAGTTCTTC
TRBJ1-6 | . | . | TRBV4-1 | CASSPIGREANSPLHF | TGCGCCAGCAGCCCCATTGGGAGGGAGGCTAATTCACCCCTCCACTTT
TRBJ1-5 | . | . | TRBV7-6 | CASSSGPISNQPQHF | TGTGCCAGCAGCTCCGGGCCGATTAGCAATCAGCCCCAGCATTTT
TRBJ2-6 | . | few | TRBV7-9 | CASSPDWGIGANVLTF | TGTGCCAGCAGCCCCGACTGGGGAATCGGGGCCAACGTCCTGACTTTC
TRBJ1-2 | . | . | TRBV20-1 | CSARSPDYGYTF | TGCAGTGCTAGGTCGCCGGACTATGGCTACACCTTC
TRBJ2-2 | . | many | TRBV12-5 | CASGPTEGHINTGELFF | TGTGCTAGTGGTCCAACGGAGGGACACATAAACACCGGGGAGCTGTTTTTT
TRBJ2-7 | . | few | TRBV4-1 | CASSPLEERAAYEQYF | TGCGCCAGCAGCCCTCTTGAGGAACGGGCCGCCTACGAGCAGTACTTC
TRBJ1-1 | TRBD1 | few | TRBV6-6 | CASSNRGATEAFF | TGTGCCAGCAGCAACAGGGGAGCCACTGAAGCTTTCTTT
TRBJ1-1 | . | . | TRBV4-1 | CASSLFNRDTEAFF | TGCGCCAGCAGCCTCTTCAACAGGGACACTGAAGCTTTCTTT
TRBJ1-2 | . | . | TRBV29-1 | CSVEDLVGSGYTF | TGCAGCGTTGAAGATCTGGTGGGGTCTGGCTACACCTTC
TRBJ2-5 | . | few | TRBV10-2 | CASRYIQGTETQYF | TGCGCCAGCAGATACATACAGGGAACGGAGACCCAGTACTTC
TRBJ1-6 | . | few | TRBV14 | CASSPRTNSPLHF | TGTGCCAGCAGCCCCCGGACAAATTCACCCCTCCACTTT
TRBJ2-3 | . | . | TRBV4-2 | CASSQPGPWRTSTDTQYF | TGTGCCAGCAGCCAACCGGGACCTTGGCGGACTAGCACAGATACGCAGTATTTT
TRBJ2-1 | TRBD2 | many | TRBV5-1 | CASSDLTSGGAHEQFF | TGCGCCAGCAGCGATTTGACTAGCGGGGGGGCCCATGAGCAGTTCTTC
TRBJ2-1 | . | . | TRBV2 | CASSERAGVYNEQFF | TGTGCCAGCAGTGAGCGGGCAGGAGTCTACAATGAGCAGTTCTTC
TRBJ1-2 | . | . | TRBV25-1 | CASSGGPGYTF | TGTGCCAGCAGTGGAGGGCCAGGCTACACCTTC
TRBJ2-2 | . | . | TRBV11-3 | CASSSRRGTGELFF | TGTGCCAGCAGCTCACGACGGGGCACCGGGGAGCTGTTTTTT
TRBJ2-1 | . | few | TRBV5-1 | CASNPGSYNEQFF | TGCGCCAGCAACCCGGGCTCCTACAATGAGCAGTTCTTC